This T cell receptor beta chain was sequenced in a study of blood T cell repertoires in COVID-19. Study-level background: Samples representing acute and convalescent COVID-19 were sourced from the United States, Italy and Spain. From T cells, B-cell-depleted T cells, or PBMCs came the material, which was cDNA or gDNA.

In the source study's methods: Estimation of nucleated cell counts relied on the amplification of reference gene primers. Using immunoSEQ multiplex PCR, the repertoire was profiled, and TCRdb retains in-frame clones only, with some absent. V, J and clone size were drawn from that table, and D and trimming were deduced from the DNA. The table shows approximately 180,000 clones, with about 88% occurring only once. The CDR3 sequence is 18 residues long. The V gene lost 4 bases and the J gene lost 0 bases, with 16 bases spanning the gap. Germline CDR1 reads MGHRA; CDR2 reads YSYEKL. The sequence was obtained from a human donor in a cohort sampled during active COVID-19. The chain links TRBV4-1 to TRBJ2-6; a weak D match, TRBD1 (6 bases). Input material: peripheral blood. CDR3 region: CASSPTGTLSSGANVLTF. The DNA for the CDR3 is TGCGCCAGCAGCCCAACCGGGACACTCAGCTCTGGGGCCAACGTCCTGACTTTC.